The subject of this entry is one T cell receptor (beta chain). TCRdb fed the 5' RACE reads into MiXCR, producing one record per CDR3 protein. The sample contains around 230,000 distinct CDR3 sequences, 5% to 7% of which appear only once. The data derive from a study of identical twins. No donor was unhealthy or non-Caucasian. V lost 3 bases, J lost 6 bases, and 9 bases lay in between. There are 12 residues in the CDR3. Germline V lookup: CDR1 WNHNN, CDR2 SYGVQD (reference sequence). These data were also filed under a second study, of T cells expressing NK-cell markers. That report adds: Underlying the TCR beta repertoires were sorted CD3+CD56+NKG2C+, CD3+CD56+NKG2C- and CD3+CD56-NKG2C+ T cells.

The TCR originated in a woman aged 18-29 years in good health. Sequences were obtained from CD8+ T cells sorted from blood. The chain is built from TRBV10-1 and TRBJ2-7, with no clear D. CDR3 in DNA: TGCGCCAGCAGTGATTTTCGGTCCGAGCAGTACTTC. It codes for CASSDFRSEQYF.